These T cell receptor beta chains were read from a single sample in a study of blood T cell repertoires in COVID-19. Clones were sequenced by immunoSEQ multiplex PCR, and TCRdb holds only the in-frame ones, with some missing. The sample carries 29,000 or so clones, roughly nine tenths recorded once. Sequencing used peripheral blood. These receptors all come from a man aged 60-69 years with acute or convalescent COVID-19. Each CDR3 is given with its conserved first and last residue. D genes are given only for firm matches. Clone size is stated in some rows and not others, as once, few, many or a class when expanded.

>TRBV2|TRBJ2-7|.|.
CASSGTAYEQYF
TGTGCCAGCAGTGGGACAGCCTACGAGCAGTACTTC
>TRBV27|TRBJ2-3|TRBD2|.
CASSFLGLAGALADTQYF
TGTGCCAGCAGTTTCCTCGGACTAGCGGGAGCCCTCGCAGATACGCAGTATTTT
>TRBV10-3|TRBJ2-1|.|.
CAIKLAEAHEQFF
TGTGCCATCAAGTTAGCGGAGGCCCATGAGCAGTTCTTC
>TRBV9|TRBJ2-3|TRBD2|.
CASSVDGGRVADTQYF
TGTGCCAGCAGCGTAGACGGCGGGAGGGTCGCAGATACGCAGTATTTT
>TRBV28|TRBJ2-7|.|.
CASSLGGGGSRINYEQYF
TGTGCCAGCAGTTTAGGGGGGGGCGGGAGTCGTATAAACTACGAGCAGTACTTC
>TRBV4-2|TRBJ2-3|.|.
CASGYGPRRVSDTQYF
TGTGCCAGCGGGTACGGACCGCGCAGGGTGTCAGATACGCAGTATTTT
>TRBV9|TRBJ2-1|.|.
CASSVGGLPYNEQFF
TGTGCCAGCAGCGTAGGGGGACTTCCCTACAATGAGCAGTTCTTC
>TRBV6-1|TRBJ1-5|.|.
CASSTISQPQHF
TGTGCCAGCAGTACTATTTCTCAGCCCCAGCATTTT
>TRBV6-5|TRBJ1-4|.|once
CASSYSRGMGRKLFF
TGTGCCAGCAGTTACTCGAGGGGGATGGGAAGGAAACTGTTTTTT
>TRBV5-4|TRBJ2-7|TRBD1|.
CASSSDRLYEQYF
TGTGCCAGCAGCTCGGACAGGCTCTACGAGCAGTACTTC